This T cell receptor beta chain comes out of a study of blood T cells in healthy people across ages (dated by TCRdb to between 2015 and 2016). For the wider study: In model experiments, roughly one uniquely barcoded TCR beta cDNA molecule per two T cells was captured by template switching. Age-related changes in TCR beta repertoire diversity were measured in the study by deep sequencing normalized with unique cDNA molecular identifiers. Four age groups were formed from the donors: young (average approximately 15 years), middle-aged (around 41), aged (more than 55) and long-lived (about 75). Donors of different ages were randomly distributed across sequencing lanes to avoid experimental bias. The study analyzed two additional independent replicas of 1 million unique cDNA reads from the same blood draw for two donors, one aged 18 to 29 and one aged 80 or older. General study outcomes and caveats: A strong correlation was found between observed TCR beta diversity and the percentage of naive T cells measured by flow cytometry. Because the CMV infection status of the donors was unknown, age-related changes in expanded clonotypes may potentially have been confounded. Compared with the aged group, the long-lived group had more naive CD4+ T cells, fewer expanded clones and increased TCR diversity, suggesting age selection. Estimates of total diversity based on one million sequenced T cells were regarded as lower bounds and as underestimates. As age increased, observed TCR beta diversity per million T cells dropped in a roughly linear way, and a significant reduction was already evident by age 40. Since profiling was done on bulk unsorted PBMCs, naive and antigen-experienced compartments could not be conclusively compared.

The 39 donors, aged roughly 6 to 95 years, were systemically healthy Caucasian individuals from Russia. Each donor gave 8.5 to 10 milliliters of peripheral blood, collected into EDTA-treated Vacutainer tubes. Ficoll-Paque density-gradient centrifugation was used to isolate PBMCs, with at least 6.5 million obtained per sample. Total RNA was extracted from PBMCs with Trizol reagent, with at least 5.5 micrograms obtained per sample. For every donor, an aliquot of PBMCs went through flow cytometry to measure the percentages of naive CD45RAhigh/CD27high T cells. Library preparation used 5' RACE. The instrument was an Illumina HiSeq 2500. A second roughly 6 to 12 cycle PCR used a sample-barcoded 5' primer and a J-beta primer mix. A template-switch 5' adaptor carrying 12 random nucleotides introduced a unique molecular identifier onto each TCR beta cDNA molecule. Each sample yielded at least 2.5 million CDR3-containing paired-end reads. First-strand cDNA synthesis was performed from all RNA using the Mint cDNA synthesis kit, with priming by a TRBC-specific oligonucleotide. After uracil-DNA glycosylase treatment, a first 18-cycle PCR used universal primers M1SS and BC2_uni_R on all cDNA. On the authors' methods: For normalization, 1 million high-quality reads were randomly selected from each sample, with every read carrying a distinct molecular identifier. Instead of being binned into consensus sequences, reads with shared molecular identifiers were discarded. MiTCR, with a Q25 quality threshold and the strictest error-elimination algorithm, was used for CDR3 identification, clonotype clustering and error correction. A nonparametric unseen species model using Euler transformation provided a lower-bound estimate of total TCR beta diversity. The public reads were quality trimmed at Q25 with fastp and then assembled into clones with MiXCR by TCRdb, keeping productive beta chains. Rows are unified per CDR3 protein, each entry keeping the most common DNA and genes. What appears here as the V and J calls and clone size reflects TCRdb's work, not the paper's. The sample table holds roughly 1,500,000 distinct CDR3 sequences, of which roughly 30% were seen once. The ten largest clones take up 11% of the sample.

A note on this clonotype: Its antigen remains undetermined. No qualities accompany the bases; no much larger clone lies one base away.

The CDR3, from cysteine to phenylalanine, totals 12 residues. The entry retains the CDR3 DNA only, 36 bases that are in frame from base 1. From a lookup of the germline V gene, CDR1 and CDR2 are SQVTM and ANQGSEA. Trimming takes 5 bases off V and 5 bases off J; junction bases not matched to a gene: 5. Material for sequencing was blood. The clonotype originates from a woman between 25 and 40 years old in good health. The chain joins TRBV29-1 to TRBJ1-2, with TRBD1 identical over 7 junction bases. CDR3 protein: CSVRTGVYGYTF. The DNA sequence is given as TGCAGCGTTCGAACAGGGGTTTATGGCTACACCTTC.